This T cell receptor beta chain is drawn from a study of CD8 T cells in ankylosing spondylitis. Quantitative barcoded 5'-RACE was used to prepare TCR beta libraries. TCRdb ran MiXCR on the 5' RACE reads and lists one entry per CDR3 protein. The table lists tens of thousands of distinct CDR3 sequences, about 6% of them singletons. This CDR3 is built from 17 residues. Germline loops: CDR1 SGHNT, CDR2 YENEEA. With 1 base removed from V and 2 bases from J, the gap between germline ends came to 15 bases. For this clonotype: Its antigen remains unknown.

Study-level findings and limits: Clones linked to disease, bearing a CD8+ phenotype, were relatively rare in peripheral blood. In synovial fluid and blood from reactive arthritis, some motif variants were previously reported.

This receptor was obtained from a male donor with ankylosing spondylitis. The chain employs TRBV11-3 and TRBJ2-1; tentatively, D is TRBD1 or TRBD2 (5 bases each). The material sequenced was synovial fluid, either unsorted or a sorted T cell fraction (not recorded which). For the CDR3, the DNA is TGTGCCAGCAGCTTAGTCGTGGGCAGGGACCCCTACAATGAGCAGTTCTTC. Its translation is CASSLVVGRDPYNEQFF.